One sample yielded the 2 T cell receptor beta chains listed below, sequenced in a study of OX40 agonist ivuxolimab in advanced cancers. Only in-frame clones appear in the TCRdb table, and some are missing; sequencing was by immunoSEQ multiplex PCR. The sample has 60,000 to 90,000 clones; roughly 81% are singletons. The sequences come from CD4+ or CD8+ T cells sorted from blood, collected in a trial of the OX40 agonist ivuxolimab. These receptors came from an adult with an advanced solid tumor such as melanoma, head and neck, liver or kidney cancer.

The gene calls are TRBV6-5 and TRBJ2-7, with D perhaps TRBD1 or TRBD2 (5 bases each). CDR3 length: 14 amino acids. V dropped 5 bases and J dropped 6 bases, with 17 bases sitting between them. CDR1 is MNHEY, CDR2 SVGAGI, per germline. The CDR3 loop reads CASSPTGTSREQYF. CDR3 DNA: TGTGCCAGCAGTCCGACCGGGACCAGTCGCGAGCAGTACTTC.

This chain links TRBV4-1 with TRBJ2-5; D may correspond to TRBD1 or TRBD2 (5 bases each). The germline gives CDR1 MGHRA, CDR2 YSYEKL. The germline V and J ends were trimmed by 0 bases and 11 bases, with 19 bases remaining between them. This CDR3 spans 15 amino acids. The DNA of the CDR3 is TGCGCCAGCAGCCAAGAAGGGAGACAGACGAGAGAGCAGTACTTC. It is translated as CASSQEGRQTREQYF.